Listed here are 21 T cell receptor beta chains from one sample, sequenced in a study of blood T cell repertoires in COVID-19. The protocol was immunoSEQ multiplex PCR, while the TCRdb copy is restricted to in-frame clones and leaves out a portion. The table has some 270,000 clones, 70% to 90% seen once; the top ten hold 6.6%. The sample consisted of PBMCs or T cells enriched from blood (not recorded which). The receptors derive from a woman aged 50 to 60 who had been exposed to COVID-19.

This chain connects TRBV3-1 (or the pseudogene TRBV3-2) to TRBJ1-1; TRBD1 aligns across 8 bases. Germline lookup yields CDR1 LGHDT and CDR2 YNNKEL (reference sequence). The ends lost 2 bases at V and 2 bases at J; junction bases unmatched: 1. CDR3 length: 14 amino acids. The CDR3 DNA is TGTGCCAGCAGCCAAACAGGGGGAAACACTGAAGCTTTCTTT. Translated, it gives CASSQTGGNTEAFF.

The chain couples TRBV4-3 to TRBJ2-2; tentatively, D is TRBD1 (6 bases). V lost 3 bases and J lost 6, with 11 bases in between. Looked up from germline, CDR1 is LGHNA and CDR2 is YSLEER. CDR3 length: 14 residues. This chain's CDR3 is CASSHDRFAGELFF. The CDR3 DNA reads TGCGCCAGCAGCCACGACAGGTTCGCCGGGGAGCTGTTTTTT.

V gene TRBV6-6 combines with J gene TRBJ2-6, with a possible D match to TRBD2 (6 bases). The V end was cut by 6 bases, the J end by 2 bases, with 32 bases between. Germline CDR1 is MNHNY and CDR2 is SVGAGI (reference sequence). The CDR3 totals 22 residues. CDR3 residues: CASRRRTGTLWGSVAGANVLTF. CDR3 in DNA: TGTGCCAGCAGACGAAGAACGGGGACTTTGTGGGGTAGTGTAGCTGGGGCCAACGTCCTGACTTTC.

The chain carries TRBV18 and TRBJ1-4, with 7 nucleotides matching TRBD1. CDR1 is KGHSH, CDR2 LQKENI, per germline. CDR3 size: 16 residues. The V gene end was trimmed by 3 bases and the J gene end by 8 bases; junction bases not matched to a gene: 12. CDR3 in DNA: TGTGCCAGCTCACCGTTTAGCCAGGGGGGAGAGGAAAAACTGTTTTTT. It yields the protein CASSPFSQGGEEKLFF.

This clone has just a few counts. This chain uses TRBV4-3 with TRBJ2-2, with D perhaps TRBD2 (6 bases). This CDR3 comprises 17 residues. V lost 0 bases and J 1 base, leaving 12 bases between the germline ends. Germline V gene data show CDR1 as LGHNA and CDR2 as YSLEER. CDR3 residues: CASSQEWSGGNTGELFF. The CDR3 nucleotides are TGCGCCAGCAGCCAAGAATGGTCCGGGGGGAACACCGGGGAGCTGTTTTTT.

The chain combines TRBV6-5 with TRBJ1-5, with 10 bases aligning to TRBD1. This CDR3 is 14 amino acids long. Germline CDR1 and CDR2: MNHEY and SVGAGI. V lost 6 bases, J lost 6 bases, and 5 bases stayed unmatched. This CDR3 is CASSPGTGVQPQHF. In nucleotides, the CDR3 is TGTGCCAGCAGCCCCGGGACAGGGGTTCAGCCCCAGCATTTT.

This clone is a singleton in its sample. The chain recombines TRBV27 with TRBJ2-5, with a possible D match to TRBD2 (7 bases). V lost 5 bases, J lost 5 bases, and 18 bases lay in between. The CDR3 loop spans 15 amino acids. In germline, CDR1 is MNHEY, CDR2 SMNVEV (reference sequence). CDR3 bases: TGTGCCAGCAGTCCCAGATCGGGGGGCTGGGAGACCCAGTACTTC. Its protein product is CASSPRSGGWETQYF.

J is TRBJ2-1 and V is TRBV5-4, with a tentative D call TRBD2 (7 bases). Trimming removed 4 bases from V and 6 bases from J, with 17 bases in between. CDR3 length: 15 residues. Per germline, CDR1 SGHNT and CDR2 YYREEE (reference sequence). CDR3 coding DNA: TGTGCCAGCAGCCCCGGAGGGGGGGCCCCCAATGAGCAGTTCTTC. It encodes CASSPGGGAPNEQFF.

This clone has a handful of counts. The chain employs TRBV4-2 and TRBJ1-5; 9 bases map to TRBD1. Per germline, CDR1 LGHNA and CDR2 YNFKEQ. Trimming cost V 1 base and J 6 bases; bases outside gene matches: 4. The CDR3 consists of 15 residues. Here the CDR3 reads CASSQVGTGTQPQHF. For the CDR3, the DNA is TGTGCCAGCAGCCAAGTTGGGACAGGGACTCAGCCCCAGCATTTT.

The chain employs TRBV5-1 and TRBJ2-1; 8 bases are a match to TRBD2. The CDR3 consists of 16 residues. V dropped 4 bases and J dropped 8; count of bases not matched to a gene: 14. Germline CDR1 reads SGHRS; CDR2 reads YFSETQ. The CDR3 region is CASSAGNAGGGYEQFF. Written as DNA, the CDR3 is TGCGCCAGCAGCGCTGGAAATGCGGGGGGTGGTTATGAGCAGTTCTTC.

V usage is TRBV7-8 and J usage is TRBJ2-1; 10 nucleotides match TRBD1. CDR1 SGHVS and CDR2 FQNEAQ come from the germline V gene. The CDR3 is 14 amino acids. The V and J ends lost 5 bases and 9 bases, in that order; junction bases with no gene match: 7. The chain's CDR3 is CASSPATGGIEQFF. The CDR3 bases are TGTGCCAGCAGCCCCGCGACAGGGGGCATTGAGCAGTTCTTC.

The V call is TRBV5-1, the J call TRBJ2-3; TRBD2 agrees at 7 bases. This CDR3 region has 17 residues. Unmatched junction bases numbered 8, after V lost 1 base and J lost 0 bases. CDR1 is SGHRS and CDR2 is YFSETQ in the germline V gene. The CDR3 here is CASSLYRGELSTDTQYF. DNA of the CDR3: TGCGCCAGCAGCTTGTACCGGGGGGAACTAAGCACAGATACGCAGTATTTT.

This chain connects TRBV7-9 to TRBJ2-5; a weak D match, TRBD1 (6 bases). Between the trimmed V and J ends, which lost 3 bases and 7 bases, there was a span of 12 bases. Germline V gene sequence: CDR1 SEHNR, CDR2 FQNEAQ (reference sequence). The CDR3 has 13 amino acids. CDR3 bases: TGTGCCAGCAGCTTGGACAGTACCGGGACCCAGTACTTC. This codes for CASSLDSTGTQYF.

This clone was recorded once. This sequence joins TRBV29-1 and TRBJ1-5; perhaps TRBD1 as D (6 bases). Germline V gene data show CDR1 as SQVTM and CDR2 as ANQGSEA. Between the trimmed V and J ends, which lost 4 bases and 1 base, there was a span of 11 bases. CDR3 length: 14 residues. CDR3 DNA: TGCAGCGTTGCCCAGGGGCTAAGCAATCAGCCCCAGCATTTT. As protein: CSVAQGLSNQPQHF.

Notes on this clone: Relative to the germline gene, one junction end is altered; a read error may explain this. The chain couples TRBV6-5 to TRBJ2-5; D is possibly TRBD1 (6 bases). CDR1 and CDR2 from the germline V gene are MNHEY and SVGAGI. The CDR3 contains 14 residues. The CDR3 sequence: CASSYLSGVETQYF. In nucleotides, the CDR3 is TGTGCCAGCAGTTACTTGTCAGGGGTGGAGACCCAATACTTC.

This clone has a handful of counts. The V gene is TRBV24-1, the J gene TRBJ1-1; no firm D call. This CDR3 region has 17 residues. The germline V gene has CDR1 KGHDR and CDR2 SFDVKD. V was trimmed by 4 bases and J by 1 base, leaving 18 bases between them. The CDR3 DNA sequence: TGTGCCACCAGTGAGTTTAGGCGGGTTTGGCAGAACACTGAAGCTTTCTTT. Translated: CATSEFRRVWQNTEAFF.

This chain uses TRBV7-3 with TRBJ2-1, with TRBD2 matching over 9 bases. The J segment lost 8 bases and the V segment lost 1 base, leaving 6 bases of the junction unmatched. The V gene's germline CDR1 is SGHTA and CDR2 FQGTGA. The CDR3 runs 15 residues. CDR3 DNA: TGTGCCAGCAGCTTAAGGCGGGGGGGCCTCGATGAGCAGTTCTTC. Protein: CASSLRRGGLDEQFF.

This sequence joins TRBV7-2 and TRBJ2-5; 8 nucleotides line up with TRBD2. V shed 4 bases and J 5 bases; nucleotides not matched to a gene: 9. CDR3 length: 15 amino acids. Germline V CDR1 and CDR2: SGHTA, FQGNSA. The CDR3 DNA reads TGTGCCAGCAGCTCCCTGGGGCGGGGGGAGGAGACCCAGTACTTC. Residues: CASSSLGRGEETQYF.

The chain uses TRBV5-5 and TRBJ1-3; 11 nucleotides match TRBD1. The CDR3 has 16 residues. Germline values: CDR1 SGHKS, CDR2 YYEKEE (reference sequence). J lost 3 bases, V lost 4 bases, and 6 bases had no gene match. The CDR3 bases are TGTGCCAGCAGCCCTAGGACAGGGGGCGGTGGAAACACCATATATTTT. Protein: CASSPRTGGGGNTIYF. The full variable domain, in which reference TRBV5-5 and TRBJ1-3 provide the parts outside the CDR3, is DAGVTQSPTHLIKTRGQQVTLRCSPISGHKSVSWYQQVLGQGPQFIFQYYEKEERGRGNFPDRFSARQFPNYSSELNVNALLLGDSALYLCASSPRTGGGGNTIYFGEGSWLTVV.

The V call is TRBV12-3 or TRBV12-4, the J call TRBJ1-2, with 11 bases identical to TRBD1. The CDR3 loop spans 13 amino acids. V was clipped by 6 bases and J by 10 bases; unmatched bases: 7. The DNA for the CDR3 is TGTGCCAGCAGGGACAGGGGGCGCATATCCTACACCTTC. Translation: CASRDRGRISYTF.

The CDR3 spells CASRYRGQSLGTGELFF. As DNA, the CDR3 is TGTGCCAGCAGGTACAGGGGGCAGTCTCTTGGGACCGGGGAGCTGTTTTTT. This rearrangement joins TRBV28 to TRBJ2-2; 9 bases fit TRBD1. The V segment lost 6 bases and the J segment 5 bases; nucleotides outside the gene matches: 13. The CDR3 has 17 amino acids. Germline assignment: CDR1 MDHEN and CDR2 SYDVKM.